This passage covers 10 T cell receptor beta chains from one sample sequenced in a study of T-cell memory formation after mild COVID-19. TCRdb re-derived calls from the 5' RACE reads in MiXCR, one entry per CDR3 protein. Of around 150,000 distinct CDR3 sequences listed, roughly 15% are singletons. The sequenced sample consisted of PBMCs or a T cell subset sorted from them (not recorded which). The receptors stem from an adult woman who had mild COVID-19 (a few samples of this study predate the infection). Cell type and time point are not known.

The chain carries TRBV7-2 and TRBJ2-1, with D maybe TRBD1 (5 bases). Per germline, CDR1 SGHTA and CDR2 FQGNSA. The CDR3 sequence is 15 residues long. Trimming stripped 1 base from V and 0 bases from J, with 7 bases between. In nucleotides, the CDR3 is TGTGCCAGCAGCTTAGTGGGGCACTCCTACAATGAGCAGTTCTTC. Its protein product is CASSLVGHSYNEQFF.

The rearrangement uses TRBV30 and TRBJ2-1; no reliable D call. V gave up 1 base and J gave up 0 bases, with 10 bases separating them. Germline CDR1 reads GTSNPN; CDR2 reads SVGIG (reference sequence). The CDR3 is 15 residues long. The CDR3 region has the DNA TGTGCCTGGAGTGCAAGCGTTAGCTCCTACAATGAGCAGTTCTTC. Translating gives CAWSASVSSYNEQFF.

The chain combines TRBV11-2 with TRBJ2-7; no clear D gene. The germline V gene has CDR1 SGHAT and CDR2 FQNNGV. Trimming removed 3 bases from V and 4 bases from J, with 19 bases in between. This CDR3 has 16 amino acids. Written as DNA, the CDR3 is TGTGCCAGCAGCTTCATTACTCAGGCTGACTCGTACGAGCAGTACTTC. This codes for CASSFITQADSYEQYF.

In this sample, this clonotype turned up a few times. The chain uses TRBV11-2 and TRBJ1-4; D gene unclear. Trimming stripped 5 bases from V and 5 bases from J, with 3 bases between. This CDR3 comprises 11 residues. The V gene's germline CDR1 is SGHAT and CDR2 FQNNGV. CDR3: CASSTNEKLFF. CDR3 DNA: TGTGCCAGCAGCACGAATGAAAAACTGTTTTTT. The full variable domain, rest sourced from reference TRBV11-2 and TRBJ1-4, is EAGVAQSPRYKIIEKRQSVAFWCNPISGHATLYWYQQILGQGPKLLIQFQNNGVVDDSQLPKDRFSAERLKGVDSTLKIQPAKLEDSAVYLCASSTNEKLFFGSGTQLSVL.

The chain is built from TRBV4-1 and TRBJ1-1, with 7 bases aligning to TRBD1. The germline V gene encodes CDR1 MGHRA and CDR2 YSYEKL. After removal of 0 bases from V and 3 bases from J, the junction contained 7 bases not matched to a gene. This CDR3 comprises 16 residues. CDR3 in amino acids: CASSQEKVQGHTEAFF. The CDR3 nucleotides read TGCGCCAGCAGCCAAGAGAAGGTACAGGGGCACACTGAAGCTTTCTTT.

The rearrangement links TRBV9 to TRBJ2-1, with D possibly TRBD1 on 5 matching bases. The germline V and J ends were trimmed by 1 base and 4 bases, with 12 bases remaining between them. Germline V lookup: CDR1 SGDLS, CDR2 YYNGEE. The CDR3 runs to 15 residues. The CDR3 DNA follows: TGTGCCAGCAGCGTACTAGGACAAATGTACAATGAGCAGTTCTTC. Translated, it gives CASSVLGQMYNEQFF.

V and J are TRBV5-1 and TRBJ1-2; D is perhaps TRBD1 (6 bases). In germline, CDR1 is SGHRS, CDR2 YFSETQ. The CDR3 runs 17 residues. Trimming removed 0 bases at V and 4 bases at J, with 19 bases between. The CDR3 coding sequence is TGCGCCAGCAGCTTGGACCCACAGACAGGAGACGTCTATGGCTACACCTTC. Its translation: CASSLDPQTGDVYGYTF.

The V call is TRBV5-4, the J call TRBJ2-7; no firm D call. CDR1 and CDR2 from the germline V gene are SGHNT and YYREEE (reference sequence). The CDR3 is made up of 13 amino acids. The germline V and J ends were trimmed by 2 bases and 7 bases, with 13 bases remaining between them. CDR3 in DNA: TGTGCCAGCAGCTTTATCAGTGCTCAAGAGCAGTACTTC. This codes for CASSFISAQEQYF.

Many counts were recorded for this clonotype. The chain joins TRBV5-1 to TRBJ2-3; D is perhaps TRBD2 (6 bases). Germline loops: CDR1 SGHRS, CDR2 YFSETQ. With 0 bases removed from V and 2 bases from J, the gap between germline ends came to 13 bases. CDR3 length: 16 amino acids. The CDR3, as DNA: TGCGCCAGCAGCTTGGCACTAGCCTTTTACACAGATACGCAGTATTTT. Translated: CASSLALAFYTDTQYF.

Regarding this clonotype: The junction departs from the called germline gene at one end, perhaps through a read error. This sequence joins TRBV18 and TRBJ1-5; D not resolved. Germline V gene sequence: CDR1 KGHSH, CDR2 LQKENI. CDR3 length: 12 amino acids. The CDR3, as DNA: TGTGCCAGCTCATCGGACGGCCAGCCCCAACATTTT. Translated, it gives CASSSDGQPQHF.